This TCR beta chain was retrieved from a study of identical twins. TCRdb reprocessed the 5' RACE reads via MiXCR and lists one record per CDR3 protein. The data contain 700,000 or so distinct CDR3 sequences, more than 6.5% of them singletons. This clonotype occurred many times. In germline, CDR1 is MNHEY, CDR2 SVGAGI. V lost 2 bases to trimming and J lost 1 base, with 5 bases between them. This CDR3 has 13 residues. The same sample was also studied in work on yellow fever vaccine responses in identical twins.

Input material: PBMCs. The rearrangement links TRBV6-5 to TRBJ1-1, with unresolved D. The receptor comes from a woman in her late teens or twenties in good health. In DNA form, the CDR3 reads TGTGCCAGCAGTTACGTATCGAACACTGAAGCTTTCTTT. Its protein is CASSYVSNTEAFF.